What follows are 5 T cell receptor beta chains derived from one specimen sequenced in a study of cytomegalovirus exposure and HLA in healthy donors. PCR amplification relied on 60 Vbeta primers (plus 13 Jbeta primers). Assay used: immunoSEQ multiplex PCR; TCRdb lists only in-frame clones, some missing. Among roughly 200,000 clones listed, around 82% were seen once. Material: PBMCs. All receptors come from a man aged 35 to 55 in good health and CMV-seropositive.

The table lists this clone with a count of one. CDR3 DNA: TGCGCCAGCAGCTTGCTGGGGGGGGACAATGAGCAGTTCTTC. The encoded protein is CASSLLGGDNEQFF. The gene calls are TRBV5-1 and TRBJ2-1, with 7 bases that match TRBD2. The CDR3 covers 14 residues. Per the germline V gene, CDR1 is SGHRS and CDR2 is YFSETQ. V gave up 1 base and J gave up 5 bases; unmatched junction bases: 3.

V gene TRBV5-1 combines with J gene TRBJ2-3, with 7 bases identical to TRBD2. The CDR3 runs to 15 residues. CDR1 and CDR2 (germline): SGHRS, YFSETQ. V was pared by 7 bases and J by 0 bases, with 8 bases of the junction left unmatched. DNA of the CDR3: TGCGCCAGCGGGGAACTAGCGTCCAGCACAGATACGCAGTATTTT. It encodes CASGELASSTDTQYF. The full variable domain, with the rest looked up from reference TRBV5-1 and TRBJ2-3, is KAGVTQTPRYLIKTRGQQVTLSCSPISGHRSVSWYQQTPGQGLQFLFEYFSETQRNKGNFPGRFSGRQFSNSRSEMNVSTLELGDSALYLCASGELASSTDTQYFGPGTRLTVL.

V usage is TRBV10-2 and J usage is TRBJ2-7, with a possible D match to TRBD1 (5 bases). Deletions cut 2 bases from V and 2 bases from J, with 22 bases between. The germline V gene encodes CDR1 WSHSY and CDR2 SAAADI. The CDR3 extends over 18 amino acids. The CDR3 loop is CASSEPWRTKVSAYEQYF. The CDR3 DNA sequence: TGCGCCAGCAGTGAGCCCTGGCGGACAAAAGTATCCGCCTACGAGCAGTACTTC.

With regard to this clone: Compared with germline, one end of the junction differs, possibly owing to a read error. The rearrangement joins TRBV7-9 to TRBJ2-7; TRBD2 matches at 10 bases. CDR3 length: 18 amino acids. From germline, CDR1 is SEHNR and CDR2 FQNEAQ (reference sequence). CDR3: CSSISTSGTSGIRYEQYF. Written as DNA, the CDR3 is TGTTCCAGCATCTCGACCTCTGGTACTAGCGGGATTCGATACGAGCAGTACTTC.

The chain combines TRBV4-1 with TRBJ2-7, with D maybe TRBD1 (6 bases). Germline-derived CDR1 and CDR2 are MGHRA and YSYEKL. Trimming removed 1 base at V and 2 bases at J, with 12 bases between. The CDR3 has 15 residues. CDR3 DNA sequence: TGCGCCAGCAGCCAAGCCGGGACACCTGCCTACGAGCAGTACTTC. Amino acid sequence: CASSQAGTPAYEQYF.